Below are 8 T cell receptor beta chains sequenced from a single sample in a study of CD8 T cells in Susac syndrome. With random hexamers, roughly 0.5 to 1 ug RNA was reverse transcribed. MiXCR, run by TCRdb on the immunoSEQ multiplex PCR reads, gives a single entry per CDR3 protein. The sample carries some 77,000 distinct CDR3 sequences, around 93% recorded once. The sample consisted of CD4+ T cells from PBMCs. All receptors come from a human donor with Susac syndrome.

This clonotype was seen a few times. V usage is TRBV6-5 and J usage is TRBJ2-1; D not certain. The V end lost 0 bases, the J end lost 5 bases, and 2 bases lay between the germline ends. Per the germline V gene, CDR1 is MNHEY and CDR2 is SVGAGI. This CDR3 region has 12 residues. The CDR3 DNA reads TGTGCCAGCAGTTACTCTGACAATGAGCAGTTCTTC. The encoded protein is CASSYSDNEQFF.

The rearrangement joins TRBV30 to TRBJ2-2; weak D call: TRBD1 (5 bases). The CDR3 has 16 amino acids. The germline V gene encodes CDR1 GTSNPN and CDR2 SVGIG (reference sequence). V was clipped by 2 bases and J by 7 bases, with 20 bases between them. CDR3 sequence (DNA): TGTGCCTGGAGTCCCCCCCGAACAGGCTGGAACGGGGAGCTGTTTTTT. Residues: CAWSPPRTGWNGELFF.

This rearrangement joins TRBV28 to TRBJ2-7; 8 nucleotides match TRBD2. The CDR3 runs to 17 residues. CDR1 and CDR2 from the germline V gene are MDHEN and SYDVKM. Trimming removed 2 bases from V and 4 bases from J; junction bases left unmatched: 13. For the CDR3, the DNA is TGTGCCAGCAGTTTAACTACTAGCGGTCCTATCCCTTACGAGCAGTACTTC. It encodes CASSLTTSGPIPYEQYF.

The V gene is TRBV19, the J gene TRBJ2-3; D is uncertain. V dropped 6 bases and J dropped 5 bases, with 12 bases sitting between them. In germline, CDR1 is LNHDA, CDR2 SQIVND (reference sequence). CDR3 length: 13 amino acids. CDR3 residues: CASRVAWGDTQYF. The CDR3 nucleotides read TGTGCCAGTAGAGTCGCTTGGGGAGATACGCAGTATTTT.

The CDR3 spells CASSYWGSSGTDTQYF. The CDR3 DNA follows: TGTGCCAGCAGTTACTGGGGCTCTAGCGGCACAGATACGCAGTATTTT. The J gene is TRBJ2-3, the V gene TRBV6-2 or TRBV6-3; the D gene is possibly TRBD2 (6 bases). Looked up from germline, CDR1 is MNHEY and CDR2 is SVGEGT. The CDR3 is made up of 16 amino acids. V was shortened by 1 base and J by 1 base, with 12 bases between the two germline ends.

CDR3 sequence (DNA): TGTGCCAGCAGCCAAGATCAAGTACAGGGACACTACAATGAGCAGTTCTTC. Translation gives CASSQDQVQGHYNEQFF. The gene calls are TRBV3-1 and TRBJ2-1; tentative D call: TRBD1 (6 bases). Germline V gene sequence: CDR1 LGHDT, CDR2 YNNKEL (reference sequence). V was clipped by 0 bases and J by 3 bases, with 15 bases between them. The length of the CDR3 is 17 residues.

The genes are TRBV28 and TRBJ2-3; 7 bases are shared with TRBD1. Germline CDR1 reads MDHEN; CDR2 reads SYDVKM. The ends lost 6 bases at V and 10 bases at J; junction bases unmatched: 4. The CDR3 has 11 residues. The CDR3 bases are TGTGCCAGCAGCGACAGGGCTCCGCAGTATTTT. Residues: CASSDRAPQYF.

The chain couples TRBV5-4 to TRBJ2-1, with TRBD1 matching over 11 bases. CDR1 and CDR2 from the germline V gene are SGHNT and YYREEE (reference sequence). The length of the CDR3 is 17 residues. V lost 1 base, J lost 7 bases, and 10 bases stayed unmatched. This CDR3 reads CASSLMSLGQGGNEQFF. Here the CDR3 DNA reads TGTGCCAGCAGCTTGATGTCTTTGGGACAGGGGGGTAATGAGCAGTTCTTC.